A selection of T cell receptor beta chains follows, all from one sample in a study of blood T cell repertoires in COVID-19. The protocol was immunoSEQ multiplex PCR, while the TCRdb copy is restricted to in-frame clones and leaves out a portion. Here the sample spans some 30,000 clones, around 83% being singletons. The sample taken for sequencing was peripheral blood. Receptors originate from a human donor in a cohort sampled during active COVID-19. Both conserved end residues are part of each CDR3. Fields, in order: J gene, V gene, clone size, D gene, CDR3 protein. D genes are given only for firm matches. For some rows the clone size is stated as once, few or many, or as a class when expanded; others skip it.

J gene: TRBJ2-3; V gene: TRBV27; clone size: .; D gene: .; CDR3 protein: CASSLGGAADTQYF
J gene: TRBJ2-7; V gene: TRBV2; clone size: .; D gene: TRBD1; CDR3 protein: CASRATGGYEQYF
J gene: TRBJ1-6; V gene: TRBV6-5; clone size: .; D gene: .; CDR3 protein: CASSYGPGINSPLHF
J gene: TRBJ2-1; V gene: TRBV18; clone size: .; D gene: TRBD1; CDR3 protein: CASSSIGTARDEQFF
J gene: TRBJ2-3; V gene: TRBV12-5; clone size: .; D gene: .; CDR3 protein: CASGLVQGGWDTQYF
J gene: TRBJ2-5; V gene: TRBV10-3; clone size: once; D gene: TRBD2; CDR3 protein: CAISESGGETQYF
J gene: TRBJ1-5; V gene: TRBV3-1/TRBV3-2; clone size: .; D gene: .; CDR3 protein: CASSQPGQTGQPQHF
J gene: TRBJ1-2; V gene: TRBV10-3; clone size: .; D gene: .; CDR3 protein: CAISLPWEDGYTF
J gene: TRBJ2-5; V gene: TRBV19; clone size: once; D gene: TRBD2; CDR3 protein: CASSSGGTQETQYF
J gene: TRBJ1-3; V gene: TRBV6-5; clone size: .; D gene: .; CDR3 protein: CASLAGPGNTIYF
J gene: TRBJ2-7; V gene: TRBV25-1; clone size: .; D gene: TRBD2; CDR3 protein: CASSDLAGGPSYEQYF
J gene: TRBJ2-2; V gene: TRBV19; clone size: .; D gene: .; CDR3 protein: CASSSGTTNTGELFF
J gene: TRBJ1-5; V gene: TRBV19; clone size: .; D gene: .; CDR3 protein: CASTLRGEQPQHF
J gene: TRBJ2-3; V gene: TRBV9; clone size: .; D gene: .; CDR3 protein: CASSVAPTDTQYF
J gene: TRBJ2-7; V gene: TRBV3-1/TRBV3-2; clone size: .; D gene: TRBD2; CDR3 protein: CASSQPLIGGDPYEQYF
J gene: TRBJ2-2; V gene: TRBV7-2; clone size: once; D gene: .; CDR3 protein: CASSLVYPSTGELFF
J gene: TRBJ1-1; V gene: TRBV11-2; clone size: once; D gene: .; CDR3 protein: CASSAGQNTEAFF
J gene: TRBJ2-6; V gene: TRBV6-6; clone size: .; D gene: .; CDR3 protein: CASSRSSEGANVLTF
J gene: TRBJ2-3; V gene: TRBV25-1; clone size: .; D gene: .; CDR3 protein: CASEGGFTDTQYF
J gene: TRBJ2-5; V gene: TRBV18; clone size: .; D gene: .; CDR3 protein: CASSPRATTGNPWETQYF
J gene: TRBJ1-1; V gene: TRBV5-1; clone size: .; D gene: TRBD1; CDR3 protein: CASSTGTGQGAAFF
J gene: TRBJ2-1; V gene: TRBV10-3; clone size: .; D gene: TRBD2; CDR3 protein: CAITAGLALYNEQFF
J gene: TRBJ2-5; V gene: TRBV19; clone size: few; D gene: .; CDR3 protein: CASSIEGLETQYF
J gene: TRBJ2-5; V gene: TRBV28; clone size: .; D gene: TRBD2; CDR3 protein: CASSPPGLEETQYF
J gene: TRBJ2-4; V gene: TRBV6-5; clone size: .; D gene: .; CDR3 protein: CASSYSQGNIQYF
J gene: TRBJ2-7; V gene: TRBV29-1; clone size: few; D gene: TRBD2; CDR3 protein: CSGVTSGYEQYF
J gene: TRBJ2-6; V gene: TRBV7-6; clone size: .; D gene: TRBD2; CDR3 protein: CASSLAAGVANVLTF
J gene: TRBJ2-1; V gene: TRBV4-1; clone size: .; D gene: TRBD1; CDR3 protein: CASSQPGTGSYNEQFF
J gene: TRBJ2-5; V gene: TRBV6-1; clone size: .; D gene: TRBD1; CDR3 protein: CASSEGWGQGQETQYF
J gene: TRBJ2-7; V gene: TRBV9; clone size: .; D gene: .; CDR3 protein: CASSPGHILPYEQYF
J gene: TRBJ2-7; V gene: TRBV30; clone size: .; D gene: .; CDR3 protein: CAWSVGRAYSYEQYF
J gene: TRBJ2-7; V gene: TRBV6-2/TRBV6-3; clone size: .; D gene: TRBD1; CDR3 protein: CASSPRQGPYEQYF
J gene: TRBJ1-1; V gene: TRBV18; clone size: .; D gene: .; CDR3 protein: CASSPDFQMNTEAFF
J gene: TRBJ2-2; V gene: TRBV5-1; clone size: .; D gene: TRBD2; CDR3 protein: CASSPTLAGGITGELFF
J gene: TRBJ1-5; V gene: TRBV6-2/TRBV6-3; clone size: .; D gene: .; CDR3 protein: CASSLGGWRNQPQHF
J gene: TRBJ1-2; V gene: TRBV6-6; clone size: .; D gene: TRBD1; CDR3 protein: CASSYSQGASGYTF
J gene: TRBJ1-4; V gene: TRBV11-2; clone size: .; D gene: .; CDR3 protein: CASSLVSYSLDRRRELFF
J gene: TRBJ2-3; V gene: TRBV6-5; clone size: .; D gene: TRBD2; CDR3 protein: CASSYRLAGDTQYF
J gene: TRBJ2-1; V gene: TRBV5-8; clone size: .; D gene: TRBD1; CDR3 protein: CASSSDRGVYNEQFF
J gene: TRBJ1-1; V gene: TRBV6-6; clone size: .; D gene: .; CDR3 protein: CASSYGQNTEAFF
J gene: TRBJ1-2; V gene: TRBV3-1/TRBV3-2; clone size: .; D gene: .; CDR3 protein: CASSHSSRGGDYGYTF
J gene: TRBJ2-7; V gene: TRBV7-6; clone size: .; D gene: TRBD1; CDR3 protein: CASSPSRDSYEQYF
J gene: TRBJ2-7; V gene: TRBV7-2; clone size: few; D gene: TRBD1; CDR3 protein: CASSQGQRPYEQYF
J gene: TRBJ1-2; V gene: TRBV6-1; clone size: .; D gene: .; CDR3 protein: CASSEDRNWAFYGYTF
J gene: TRBJ1-4; V gene: TRBV5-1; clone size: .; D gene: TRBD1; CDR3 protein: CASSEGARGNEKLFF
J gene: TRBJ1-6; V gene: TRBV10-2; clone size: .; D gene: .; CDR3 protein: CASKTPGNSPLHF
J gene: TRBJ2-1; V gene: TRBV24-1; clone size: .; D gene: .; CDR3 protein: CATSDGPGYNEQFF
J gene: TRBJ1-1; V gene: TRBV7-9; clone size: .; D gene: .; CDR3 protein: CASSLGAGSGEAFF
J gene: TRBJ2-2; V gene: TRBV7-2; clone size: .; D gene: .; CDR3 protein: CASSLVAVNTGELFF
J gene: TRBJ1-2; V gene: TRBV18; clone size: .; D gene: TRBD1; CDR3 protein: CASSPEGAGYGYTF
J gene: TRBJ1-2; V gene: TRBV29-1; clone size: .; D gene: TRBD1; CDR3 protein: CSVDLKGQTFFGYTF
J gene: TRBJ1-2; V gene: TRBV6-5; clone size: .; D gene: .; CDR3 protein: CASRRTENYGYTF